This T cell receptor (beta chain) was captured by sequencing in a study of blood T cell repertoires in COVID-19. CDR3 length: 14 residues. Trimming shortened V by 5 bases and J by 2 bases, and 13 bases separated the two germline ends. The germline V gene has CDR1 SGHTA and CDR2 FQGNSA. Assignments of participants to cohorts depended upon their own reported clinical history. Using immunoSEQ multiplex PCR, the repertoire was profiled, and TCRdb retains in-frame clones only, with some absent. Among under 300,000 clones, about nine tenths were seen once, and the ten largest hold around 6%. Material for sequencing was PBMCs or T cells enriched from blood (not recorded which). This clonotype was sampled from a woman aged 25 to 39 with acute COVID-19. This sequence joins TRBV7-2 and TRBJ2-7; D unresolved. DNA of the CDR3: TGTGCCAGCAGCCCCCGTCGTGGGCCCTACGAGCAGTACTTC. Translating it yields CASSPRRGPYEQYF.